The source of this T cell receptor beta chain is a study of cytomegalovirus exposure and HLA in healthy donors (dated by TCRdb to 2016 to 2017). About the full investigation: An earlier analysis of a few hundred of the donors reported under 300 Gb of sequence data and around 100 million unique TCR beta sequences obtained from around 170 million T cells. An early release covering 550 to 650 HLA-typed donors comprised approximately 300 gigabases of sequencing data and about 90 million unique TCR sequences. Of the 300 to 400 genotyped donors, roughly 80% fell in the genetic ancestry cluster associated with self-reported Caucasian donors. The study aimed to test whether signatures of past pathogen exposure could be identified by cataloging public T cell receptors. The study used immunosequencing to profile the T cell repertoires of under 700 subjects and linked those repertoires to cytomegalovirus serostatus. A separate validation cohort of about 110 different subjects was used in addition to the roughly 720-subject first cohort. To predict cytomegalovirus infection status, the study combined high-throughput TCR immunosequencing, statistical association of individual TCRs with disease status, and machine learning. A later analysis re-analyzed previously published TCR beta repertoires from about 730 donors and added high-resolution HLA genotyping to study TCR occurrence patterns. In the later analysis, no new phenotypic data were used to find candidate immune exposures; instead, reliance was placed on TCR beta sequences and their occurrence across donors. An earlier analysis of some 600 of the donors applied high-throughput TCR beta sequencing to assess whether each TCR beta V gene segment acted as functional or pseudogenic. Alongside the repertoire data, information on donor age, sex, ethnicity and CMV serostatus was compiled. A later genetic analysis took genome-wide SNP genotypes for about 55% of the roughly 670 donors and used that subset as a discovery cohort. All discovery cohort repertoires had been generated using a single sequencing platform. Class I and class II HLA loci were covered by the typing at four-digit resolution. The number of typed donors differed by locus: about 620-640 for A, B, C, DRB1 and DQB1; 500 to 550 for DQA1; some 590 for DPA1; and about 450 for DPB1. Because of strong linkage in the cohort, 5 or 6 DR-DQ haplotypes were treated as single units for association and clustering. Among about 360 genotyped donors of the cohort, an average of approximately 230,000 unique TCR beta nucleotide sequences were sequenced per donor, around 18% of them non-productive. Findings and caveats that apply to the study as a whole: The study gave a list of 150 to 200 TCR beta chains associated with cytomegalovirus. A later genetic analysis reported fewer N-insertions in productive TCRs among donors in an Asian-associated ancestry cluster than the roughly 670-donor mean. Because HLA typing was unavailable for some donors at each locus, only the typed subset was used in association tests. In both the original and validation cohorts, the classifier was reported to diagnose cytomegalovirus status with high specificity and sensitivity. A cluster of highly shared sequence variants was judged likely to be a technical artifact of the sequencing pipeline. Because counts were too low, 15 to 20 rarely observed V segments, including chromosome 9 orphons, were excluded from the earlier analysis of around 590 of the donors. Most TCR sequences were seen in very few donors, while some public TCRs were found in many individuals. According to the authors, the approach could potentially be generalized to other disease states and immunological phenotypes. In a later analysis, the rate of TCR association differed among HLA loci, with DRB1 alleles having the most associated TCRs and HLA-C alleles having the fewest. Immune exposure information for the cohort was limited to CMV serostatus. In a later analysis, HLA-associated TCR beta chains showed more clonal expansion and lower generation probabilities than non-associated chains that were equally common. V-gene and J-gene trimming of TCR beta chains was associated with a missense DCLRE1C variant in a later genetic analysis, and the association was replicated in an independent cohort. In this cohort, only TCR beta chains were sequenced, and detectable features were limited by the absence of alpha or paired-chain data. In vitro tests confirmed that a few of the cytomegalovirus-associated TCR beta chains recognize cytomegalovirus antigens. Broadly in line with IMGT annotations, most TCR beta V segments showed up in productive rearrangements about 87% or about 30% of the time in an earlier analysis of 450 to 750 of the donors. Some IMGT-functional V segments, including TRBV6-2 and TRBV6-3, could not be distinguished by the 87-base-pair reads and were therefore excluded. Roughly uniform sequencing depth across donors was assumed in presence/absence analyses, although this assumption may not hold. When HLA alleles, especially DR and DQ, strongly co-occurred, attributing TCR associations to individual alleles was difficult. In a later analysis, 15,000 to 20,000 TCR beta sequences were associated with specific HLA alleles at a false discovery rate of 0.05. A further reported finding was that TCR beta sequences accurately predicted the HLA-A and HLA-B alleles for most subjects in the first cohort. A later analysis reported that several top co-occurrence clusters appeared linked to parvovirus B19, influenza, CMV and Epstein-Barr virus. According to a later analysis, most CMV-associated TCR beta chains appeared to be HLA-restricted, and the HLA associations seemed to be driven largely by CMV exposure. Correlated functional status among segregating V segments might reflect linkage disequilibrium, but an unknown experimental factor could not be ruled out.

The cohort comprised fewer than 700 healthy bone marrow donors. Cohort members were all nominally healthy when sampled, although unrecorded immune exposures were likely present. The donor was CMV seronegative and was included in the group of a few hundred seronegative cohort members. Each donor provided a peripheral blood sample, and peripheral blood mononuclear cells were used for TCR beta sequencing. Genomic DNA was extracted from the blood cell samples with the Qiagen DNeasy Blood Extraction Kit. Library preparation was by the immunoSEQ multiplex PCR assay. For the multiplex PCR, a mixture combining 60 forward primers for TCR Vbeta segments and 13 reverse primers for TCR Jbeta segments was used. The CDR3 region of rearranged TCR beta genes was amplified from genomic DNA by a multiplex PCR assay. Amplified TCR beta libraries were sequenced as 87-base-pair reads on the Illumina HiSeq System. On the study's bioinformatics: A later analysis counted tens of millions of unique TCR beta chains across the 666 repertoires, and some 12 million of these chains were shared by at least two donors. A nearest-neighbor algorithm error-corrected the raw reads and collapsed the reads into unique sequences, merging closely related sequences to remove PCR and sequencing errors. Alignment of CDR3 sequences to IMGT reference sequences was used to assign V, D and J gene segments. For a sequence to be retained, a match of at least six nucleotides was required to both a V gene segment and a J gene segment. Rearrangements were called productive when the CDR3 lacked stop codons and stayed in frame with V and J; all others were non-productive. CDR3 was defined according to IMGT convention as the region running from the second conserved V-encoded cysteine to the conserved J-encoded phenylalanine. In an earlier analysis of 500 to 650 of the donors, sequences lacking an unambiguous match to a single V gene segment were excluded. An earlier analysis of 450 to 650 of the donors called V segments functional above 56.7% productive rearrangements and segregating when the between-donor standard deviation exceeded 5%. A statistical classification framework was developed to diagnose cytomegalovirus status using the catalog of TCR beta chain sequences. A later analysis assigned V and J genes by comparing TCR nucleotide sequences with IMGT/GENE-DB human TR gene sequences. In a later analysis, CDR3 sequences and most-parsimonious VDJ recombination scenarios were assigned using the TCRdist pipeline. In a later analysis, every TCR beta chain was defined by the combination of its CDR3 amino acid sequence and its V-gene family, and reads without a unique V-gene family were dropped. In a later analysis, a few hundred highly shared, low-generation-probability nucleotide sequences were removed to address suspected cross-contamination and a sequencing artifact. In a later analysis, a clonal expansion index was calculated for each public chain from normalized within-repertoire ranks of inferred template counts. Generation probabilities in a later analysis came from a VDJ recombination model fitted to out-of-frame rearrangements, and those results were checked against IGoR. In a later analysis, TCR-TCR, TCR-HLA and TCR-CMV co-occurrence was scored with hypergeometric tests, and a repertoire-size bias correction was applied to TCR pairs. To estimate false discovery rates, a later analysis permuted the HLA or CMV assignments 20 times. In a later analysis, co-occurring TCRs were grouped using DBSCAN, with TCRdist sequence similarity added in when clustering inside HLA-allele-positive subsets. Repertoires with fewer than 30,000 or more than 120,000 public chains were left out of co-occurrence clustering, as were a few repertoires with anomalous nucleotide sharing. This immuneACCESS table, as held by TCRdb, lists in-frame sequences with V and J called but not all clones. Of the missing ones, under half trace to an unresolved V gene in checked studies; the others have no known cause. The DNA was the basis for D and trimming; V, J and clone size are from that table. The sample table lists 150,000 to 200,000 clones, approximately 86% of them with a count of one. The ten largest account for approximately 1.5% of the sample.

Note on this clone: No antigen is known for it. Base qualities are not at hand, and no much larger clone is one base apart.

CDR1 and CDR2 (LGHNT, FRNRAP) derive from the germline V gene. V is pruned by 1 base and J by 9 bases, leaving 10 bases of the junction without a gene match. Inclusive of the bounding cysteine and phenylalanine, the CDR3 is 18 residues long. Just the 54-base CDR3 DNA is kept, in frame starting at base 1. This sequence uses TRBV12-5 and TRBJ2-1; 15 of the junction bases match TRBD2. Material: PBMCs. The TCR was taken from a woman under 30 in good health and CMV-seronegative. The CDR3 has the sequence CASGLDGLAGGKQGEQFF. The DNA reads TGTGCTAGTGGTTTGGACGGACTAGCGGGAGGGAAGCAAGGTGAGCAGTTCTTC.